Shown below are 23 T cell receptor beta chains from a single sample sequenced in a study of molecular identifiers for immune sequencing clone quantification. TCRdb reprocessed the PCR reads with MiXCR, giving one entry per CDR3 protein. The repertoire holds 75,000 to 100,000 distinct CDR3 sequences, with over 15% as singletons. Sequenced sample: naive CD8+ T cells from blood, with Jurkat cell RNA spiked in. Subset meaning: FACS-sorted CD8+CD4-CCR7+CD45RA+ naive T cells. These receptors were taken from a human donor in good health. Some libraries in this study had Jurkat cell RNA spiked in.

With regard to this clonotype: A much larger clone differs by one base, so this may be a read error. The CDR3 spells CASSLEGNNEQLF. The CDR3 DNA is TGTGCCAGCAGCTTAGAGGGCAACAATGAGCAGCTCTTC. V gene TRBV11-2 combines with J gene TRBJ2-1, with D unclear. This CDR3 region has 13 residues. Germline assignment: CDR1 SGHAT and CDR2 FQNNGV.

Many counts were recorded for this clonotype. This chain uses TRBV5-8 with TRBJ2-3, with 10 nucleotides matching TRBD2. CDR3 length: 15 residues. Germline V gene data show CDR1 as SGHTS and CDR2 as YDEGEE. The J segment lost 1 base and the V segment lost 2 bases, leaving 1 base of the junction unmatched. CDR3 DNA sequence: TGTGCCAGCAGCTTTGGACTAGCGGGCACAGATACGCAGTATTTT. It is translated as CASSFGLAGTDTQYF.

This clonotype was seen repeatedly, ten times or more. V gene TRBV11-3 combines with J gene TRBJ2-2; 9 bases align to TRBD1. V lost 4 bases and J lost 4; bases outside the gene matches: 4. The CDR3 spans 15 residues. CDR1 SGHNT and CDR2 YENEEA come from the germline V gene. The CDR3 here is CASSSDRGSTGELFF. Written as DNA, the CDR3 is TGTGCCAGCAGCTCGGACAGGGGATCCACCGGGGAGCTGTTTTTT.

This clonotype was detected ten times or more. This chain uses TRBV29-1 with TRBJ2-7; no reliable D call. There are 11 residues in the CDR3. Looked up from germline, CDR1 is SQVTM and CDR2 is ANQGSEA. Trimming pared 0 bases from V and 3 bases from J, leaving 3 bases between. This CDR3 reads CSVEEGYEQYF. In DNA form, the CDR3 reads TGCAGCGTTGAAGAGGGCTACGAGCAGTACTTC.

This clonotype was picked up many times. The chain employs TRBV5-8 and TRBJ2-6; D gene uncertain. The CDR3 consists of 16 residues. Germline V lookup: CDR1 SGHTS, CDR2 YDEGEE. V was clipped by 2 bases and J by 0 bases, with 9 bases between them. DNA for the CDR3: TGTGCCAGCAGCTTCCCTTGGATCTCTGGGGCCAACGTCCTGACTTTC. Protein product: CASSFPWISGANVLTF.

As concerns this clonotype: This may come from a read error, since a much larger clone is one base off. The chain employs TRBV7-2 and TRBJ2-3; a possible D gene is TRBD2 (6 bases). The germline V gene has CDR1 SGHTA and CDR2 FQGNSA. The CDR3 extends over 13 amino acids. V was cut by 5 bases and J by 6 bases, with 12 bases left in between. CDR3 in amino acids: CASSIDGSDTQYF. The DNA of the CDR3 is TGTGCCAGCAGCATAGACGGGAGCGATACGCAGTATTTT.

In this sample, this clonotype turned up many times. This chain uses TRBV12-3 or TRBV12-4 with TRBJ2-1; 11 positions agree with TRBD2. V lost 0 bases to trimming and J lost 0 bases; unmatched junction nucleotides: 19. The CDR3 sequence is 23 residues long. The CDR3 region has the DNA TGTGCCAGCAGTTTAGCACGAACTAGCGGGAGTATAGGTCCCCTCCACTCCTACAATGAGCAGTTCTTC. This codes for CASSLARTSGSIGPLHSYNEQFF.

This clonotype came up many times. This chain uses TRBV30 with TRBJ2-3; the match to TRBD1 covers 8 bases. CDR3 length: 14 residues. Looked up from germline, CDR1 is GTSNPN and CDR2 is SVGIG (reference sequence). Trimming cost V 2 bases and J 4 bases; bases outside gene matches: 5. CDR3 DNA: TGTGCCTGGAGTACCGGACAGGGTTCAGATACGCAGTATTTT. It codes for CAWSTGQGSDTQYF.

Comment on this clonotype: With a much larger clone just one base away, this may be a read error. This sequence joins TRBV12-3 or TRBV12-4 and TRBJ2-2; D is unresolved. V lost 5 bases, J lost 9 bases, and 16 bases lay in between. The CDR3 is 14 amino acids. In DNA form, the CDR3 reads TGTGCCAGCAGTCCACCCCCTTTGACCAGGGAGCTGTTTTTT. Its protein is CASSPPPLTRELFF.

This clonotype was seen many times. The genes are TRBV28 and TRBJ2-7; TRBD1 matches at 8 bases. Germline CDR1 and CDR2: MDHEN and SYDVKM. The CDR3 is 16 residues long. With V trimmed by 6 bases and J by 3 bases, 13 bases remained unmatched. CDR3 coding DNA: TGTGCCAGCAGCCGTCCTCGGTCAGGGGGCCACTACGAGCAGTACTTC. Its protein is CASSRPRSGGHYEQYF.

This clonotype appeared many times. The chain has TRBV20-1 and TRBJ2-5, with 9 bases identical to TRBD2. J lost 5 bases, V lost 2 bases, and 12 bases had no gene match. Germline CDR1 reads DFQATT; CDR2 reads SNEGSKA (reference sequence). The CDR3 is made up of 16 amino acids. Here the CDR3 reads CSARSLAGSRYETQYF. The CDR3 coding sequence is TGCAGTGCTAGATCTCTAGCGGGAAGCCGATACGAGACCCAGTACTTC.

This clonotype was detected many times. V usage is TRBV6-5 and J usage is TRBJ2-5, with a possible D match to TRBD1 (5 bases). Trimming cost V 3 bases and J 2 bases, with 16 bases left between them. Germline assignment: CDR1 MNHEY and CDR2 SVGAGI. The CDR3 extends over 16 amino acids. Written as DNA, the CDR3 is TGTGCCAGCAGTTATGTTTGGGGCGACCCTCAAGAGACCCAGTACTTC. It yields the protein CASSYVWGDPQETQYF.

In this sample, this clonotype turned up many times. The chain employs TRBV12-3 or TRBV12-4 and TRBJ1-5; D gene uncertain. The V and J ends lost 6 bases and 9 bases respectively, with 6 bases between them. The CDR3 is 10 residues long. The CDR3 loop reads CASSLRPQHF. CDR3 nucleotides: TGTGCCAGCAGCCTTCGGCCCCAGCATTTT.

The sample holds many counts of this clonotype. The chain links TRBV12-5 to TRBJ2-2; perhaps TRBD1 as D (5 bases). Germline V gene data show CDR1 as LGHNT and CDR2 as FRNRAP. This CDR3 is 16 amino acids long. Trimming pared 4 bases from V and 0 bases from J, leaving 12 bases between. CDR3: CASGSSGSSNTGELFF. CDR3 nucleotides: TGTGCTAGTGGTTCCTCAGGGTCCTCGAACACCGGGGAGCTGTTTTTT.

The chain uses TRBV4-3 and TRBJ2-7; D is tentatively TRBD1 or TRBD2 (5 bases each). CDR3 length equals 15 residues. Germline assignment: CDR1 LGHNA and CDR2 YSLEER. Trimming removed 0 bases at V and 6 bases at J, with 15 bases between. This chain's CDR3 is CASSQDNIAGSEQYF. CDR3 coding DNA: TGCGCCAGCAGCCAAGATAATATTGCAGGGAGCGAGCAGTACTTC.

About this clonotype itself: With a much larger clone just one base away, this may be a read error. The V call is TRBV11-2, the J call TRBJ1-1; D remains ambiguous. Trimming pared 0 bases from V and 4 bases from J, leaving 9 bases between. The CDR3 is 14 residues long. Per the germline V gene, CDR1 is SGHAT and CDR2 is FQNNGV. This chain's CDR3 is CASSLDPQTTEAFF. The CDR3 DNA reads TGTGCCAGCAGCTTAGACCCCCAGACCACTGAAGCTTTCTTT.

This clonotype has a count of ten or more. V gene TRBV24-1 combines with J gene TRBJ2-1, with 7 bases aligning to TRBD2. V was clipped by 8 bases and J by 8 bases; unmatched bases: 17. Germline loops: CDR1 KGHDR, CDR2 SFDVKD. This CDR3 is built from 16 residues. CDR3 sequence (DNA): TGTGCCACCATGAAAAACCCCGGGGAGGGCCTTGATGAGCAGTTCTTC. Protein product: CATMKNPGEGLDEQFF.

This clonotype showed up many times. The chain employs TRBV18 and TRBJ2-5; no firm D call. CDR3 size: 14 residues. Germline CDR1 and CDR2: KGHSH and LQKENI. Trimming left V 4 bases short and J 0 bases short, with 9 bases between. CDR3 in DNA: TGTGCCAGCTCACACACCCGAGACCAAGAGACCCAGTACTTC. It yields the protein CASSHTRDQETQYF. Complete variable domain (other parts from reference TRBV18 and TRBJ2-5): NAGVMQNPRHLVRRRGQEARLRCSPMKGHSHVYWYRQLPEEGLKFMVYLQKENIIDESGMPKERFSAEFPKEGPSILRIQQVVRGDSAAYFCASSHTRDQETQYFGPGTRLLVL.

V usage is TRBV11-2 and J usage is TRBJ2-7; D call uncertain. The CDR3 has 16 residues. V was shortened by 3 bases and J by 0 bases, with 15 bases between the two germline ends. The germline gives CDR1 SGHAT, CDR2 FQNNGV. The CDR3 coding sequence is TGTGCCAGCAGCTTCTCCCATGGTGGGGACTCCTACGAGCAGTACTTC. It yields the protein CASSFSHGGDSYEQYF.

This clonotype was counted a few times. This chain joins TRBV19 and TRBJ2-1; perhaps D is TRBD1 or TRBD2 (5 bases each). Germline-derived CDR1 and CDR2 are LNHDA and SQIVND (reference sequence). The length of the CDR3 is 15 residues. The V and J ends lost 7 bases and 3 bases respectively, with 16 bases between them. The CDR3 DNA reads TGTGCCAGTATTCCCGGCCGGGGCCACTACAATGAGCAGTTCTTC. The encoded protein is CASIPGRGHYNEQFF.

This clonotype has a count of ten or more. The rearrangement links TRBV4-1 to TRBJ1-2; 9 bases are shared with TRBD1. The CDR3 extends over 18 amino acids. V lost 1 base and J lost 2; bases outside the gene matches: 11. Germline lookup yields CDR1 MGHRA and CDR2 YSYEKL. CDR3 protein: CASSQAGQGGFGNYGYTF. The DNA of the CDR3 is TGCGCCAGCAGCCAAGCGGGACAGGGCGGGTTCGGAAACTATGGCTACACCTTC.

This clonotype was recorded at least ten times. This chain uses TRBV11-2 with TRBJ1-1, with D unresolved. V shed 1 base and J shed 4 bases, with 13 bases lying between them. This CDR3 has 15 amino acids. Germline assignment: CDR1 SGHAT and CDR2 FQNNGV. The CDR3 spells CASSLGLSSSTEAFF. CDR3 DNA: TGTGCCAGCAGCTTAGGCCTCAGCTCGTCCACTGAAGCTTTCTTT.

In this sample, this clonotype turned up many times. V and J are TRBV28 and TRBJ1-1; D gene uncertain. From germline, CDR1 is MDHEN and CDR2 SYDVKM. This CDR3 has 12 amino acids. Trimming removed 7 bases from V and 1 base from J, with 7 bases in between. The DNA of the CDR3 is TGTGCCAGCAAGGAGCGGAACACTGAAGCTTTCTTT. It encodes CASKERNTEAFF.